One and the same sample provided the 18 T cell receptor beta chains below, sequenced in a study of human T cells and chemical hapten exposure. TCRdb redid the calling of the RACE reads with MiXCR, one entry per CDR3 protein. The sample has tens of thousands of distinct CDR3 sequences; 8% to 10% are singletons. As for time point: pre-sensitization, week 0. Documented treatment: therapeutic diphenylcyclopropenone sensitization with weekly scalp DPC. The source was whole blood, collected in connection with sensitization to the hapten diphenylcyclopropenone (DPC). The receptors were sampled from a woman in her forties with alopecia areata. Some clones in this sample may be carry-over from other donors' samples.

This clonotype showed up many times. The genes are TRBV20-1 and TRBJ1-5, with 8 bases that match TRBD1. CDR3 length: 17 amino acids. Trimming removed 4 bases from V and 0 bases from J; junction bases left unmatched: 11. CDR1 and CDR2 (germline): DFQATT, SNEGSKA (reference sequence). CDR3 sequence (DNA): TGCAGTGCTACGAACCCAAGGGACAGGCTTAGCAATCAGCCCCAGCATTTT. Protein: CSATNPRDRLSNQPQHF.

The V and J genes are TRBV20-1 and TRBJ1-1; D remains unclear. V gave up 6 bases and J gave up 2 bases, with 10 bases separating them. CDR1 and CDR2 from the germline V gene are DFQATT and SNEGSKA (reference sequence). This CDR3 comprises 12 residues. The CDR3 here is CSAGSPNTEAFF. CDR3 nucleotides: TGCAGTGCGGGTAGCCCCAACACTGAAGCTTTCTTT.

At least ten counts were recorded for this clonotype. The chain carries TRBV18 and TRBJ2-7, with D perhaps matching TRBD2 (5 bases). This CDR3 spans 13 amino acids. V was shortened by 6 bases and J by 2 bases, with 11 bases between the two germline ends. Germline CDR1 is KGHSH and CDR2 is LQKENI. This CDR3 is CASSRGETYEQYF. The CDR3 DNA is TGTGCCAGCTCCCGGGGAGAAACCTACGAGCAGTACTTC.

This clonotype occurred a few times. CDR3 DNA: TGTGCCAGCAGCTTGGAGGGACTAGCGGGGGCCTACACAGATACGCAGTATTTT. The encoded protein is CASSLEGLAGAYTDTQYF. V usage is TRBV5-4 and J usage is TRBJ2-3; 14 bases agree with TRBD2. The CDR3 length is 18 residues. V lost 0 bases to trimming and J lost 2 bases; unmatched junction nucleotides: 5. In germline, CDR1 is SGHNT, CDR2 YYREEE (reference sequence).

This clonotype has at least ten counts. J is TRBJ2-1 and V is TRBV4-3; no clear D gene. This CDR3 contains 16 residues. Trimming left V 0 bases short and J 1 base short, with 10 bases between. Germline CDR1 LGHNA, CDR2 YSLEER. The CDR3 nucleotides are TGCGCCAGCAGCCAAGATTGGGCCCGGTCCTACAATGAGCAGTTCTTC. Its translation is CASSQDWARSYNEQFF.

This clonotype has ten or more counts. This chain joins TRBV3-1 and TRBJ2-7; TRBD2 is a possible D gene (6 bases). V shed 6 bases and J shed 4 bases, with 13 bases lying between them. The CDR3 sequence is 13 residues long. The germline V gene encodes CDR1 LGHDT and CDR2 YNNKEL (reference sequence). CDR3 DNA: TGTGCCAGCAGTGCGGGACGCGTTTACGAGCAGTACTTC. Translation gives CASSAGRVYEQYF.

V is TRBV2 and J is TRBJ2-1; 11 nucleotides agree with TRBD2. The V gene end was trimmed by 6 bases and the J gene end by 10 bases; junction bases not matched to a gene: 8. Germline values: CDR1 SNHLY, CDR2 FYNNEI. This CDR3 has 14 amino acids. In DNA, the CDR3 is TGTGCCAGCAGGATCCTAACTAGCGGGGGAGAGCAGTTCTTC. Amino acid sequence: CASRILTSGGEQFF.

The chain couples TRBV7-9 to TRBJ1-1; D is uncertain. Germline values: CDR1 SEHNR, CDR2 FQNEAQ (reference sequence). CDR3 length: 13 residues. Trimming removed 2 bases from V and 5 bases from J, with 9 bases in between. CDR3 in DNA: TGTGCCAGCAGCTTAAAGGCAGAAACTGAAGCTTTCTTT. Residues: CASSLKAETEAFF. The whole variable domain, remainder taken from reference TRBV7-9 and TRBJ1-1, is DTGVSQNPRHKITKRGQNVTFRCDPISEHNRLYWYRQTLGQGPEFLTYFQNEAQLEKSRLLSDRFSAERPKGSFSTLEIQRTEQGDSAMYLCASSLKAETEAFFGQGTRLTVV.

There are many counts of this clonotype. The chain joins TRBV29-1 to TRBJ1-3, with no clear D. Germline loops: CDR1 SQVTM, CDR2 ANQGSEA. V dropped 4 bases and J dropped 1 base, with 14 bases sitting between them. The CDR3 is 15 residues long. CDR3 loop: CSVVFPSLSGNTIYF. For the CDR3, the DNA is TGCAGCGTTGTCTTCCCCAGTCTTTCTGGAAACACCATATATTTT.

The chain joins TRBV7-2 to TRBJ2-5; D not certain. Between the trimmed V and J ends, which lost 0 bases and 5 bases, there was a span of 7 bases. Germline V CDR1 and CDR2: SGHTA, FQGNSA. The CDR3 totals 13 residues. CDR3 loop: CASSLAAWETQYF. CDR3 DNA: TGTGCCAGCAGCTTAGCAGCTTGGGAGACCCAGTACTTC.

At least ten counts were recorded for this clonotype. This chain joins TRBV12-3 or TRBV12-4 and TRBJ2-5; D not certain. This CDR3 contains 12 residues. V was clipped by 5 bases and J by 3 bases, with 7 bases between them. The CDR3 spells CASSPTKETQYF. CDR3 coding DNA: TGTGCCAGCAGTCCTACTAAAGAGACCCAGTACTTC.

This clonotype turned up a few times. The CDR3 loop reads CAISPGTENEKLFF. The CDR3 DNA reads TGTGCCATCAGCCCCGGGACGGAAAATGAAAAACTGTTTTTT. V gene TRBV10-3 combines with J gene TRBJ1-4; possibly TRBD1 for D (5 bases). The CDR3 extends over 14 amino acids. The germline gives CDR1 ENHRY, CDR2 SYGVKD. The V end was cut by 6 bases, the J end by 5 bases, with 13 bases between.

This clonotype has a count of ten or more. The chain employs TRBV20-1 and TRBJ2-3; TRBD2 matches 7 bases. The V and J ends lost 5 bases and 0 bases, in that order; junction bases with no gene match: 2. The CDR3 sequence is 13 residues long. Per germline, CDR1 DFQATT and CDR2 SNEGSKA (reference sequence). CDR3: CSAPLASTDTQYF. In DNA form, the CDR3 reads TGCAGTGCTCCACTAGCGAGCACAGATACGCAGTATTTT.

The table lists this clonotype with a few counts. The genes are TRBV28 and TRBJ1-3; 8 bases are a match to TRBD1. The CDR3 has 16 residues. Per germline, CDR1 MDHEN and CDR2 SYDVKM. V was pared by 3 bases and J by 4 bases, with 8 bases of the junction left unmatched. The CDR3 DNA sequence: TGTGCCAGCAGTTTCACCGGACAGGGCAAGGGAAACACCATATATTTT. Protein: CASSFTGQGKGNTIYF.

V usage is TRBV9 and J usage is TRBJ1-1; 8 nucleotides align to TRBD1. V trimming: 0 bases; J trimming: 5 bases; junction bases outside the gene matches: 12. CDR1 and CDR2 from the germline V gene are SGDLS and YYNGEE. The CDR3 extends over 17 amino acids. Here the CDR3 reads CASSVGTGSGSRTEAFF. The CDR3 DNA reads TGTGCCAGCAGCGTAGGGACAGGGTCGGGGTCGAGAACTGAAGCTTTCTTT. The variable domain in full, with the rest retrieved from reference TRBV9 and TRBJ1-1, is DSGVTQTPKHLITATGQRVTLRCSPRSGDLSVYWYQQSLDQGLQFLIQYYNGEERAKGNILERFSAQQFPDLHSELNLSSLELGDSALYFCASSVGTGSGSRTEAFFGQGTRLTVV.

This clonotype was counted ten times or more. This chain joins TRBV29-1 and TRBJ2-7, with 10 bases fitting TRBD1. Trimming removed 2 bases from V and 0 bases from J; junction bases left unmatched: 4. Looked up from germline, CDR1 is SQVTM and CDR2 is ANQGSEA. CDR3 size: 15 residues. CDR3 sequence reads: CSVEKGQGNSYEQYF. The CDR3 DNA sequence: TGCAGCGTTGAAAAGGGACAGGGGAACTCCTACGAGCAGTACTTC.

Points on this clonotype: Being one base from a much bigger clone, this may be a read error. The chain recombines TRBV20-1 with TRBJ1-6, with 7 bases aligning to TRBD1. CDR1 is DFQATT and CDR2 is SNEGSKA in the germline V gene (reference sequence). After removal of 5 bases from V and 7 bases from J, the junction contained 11 bases not matched to a gene. The CDR3 covers 15 residues. CDR3 nucleotides: TGCAGTGCTGCAGCCCTAGCACAGGGGAATTCACCCCTCCACTTT. It yields the protein CSAAALAQGNSPLHF.

The V gene is TRBV11-2, the J gene TRBJ2-5; D is uncertain. The V end lost 1 base, the J end lost 4 bases, and 13 bases lay between the germline ends. The CDR3 is 15 residues long. Germline CDR1 is SGHAT and CDR2 is FQNNGV. In nucleotides, the CDR3 is TGTGCCAGCAGCTTAGGTGCAGGTCTTACAGAGACCCAGTACTTC. It encodes CASSLGAGLTETQYF.